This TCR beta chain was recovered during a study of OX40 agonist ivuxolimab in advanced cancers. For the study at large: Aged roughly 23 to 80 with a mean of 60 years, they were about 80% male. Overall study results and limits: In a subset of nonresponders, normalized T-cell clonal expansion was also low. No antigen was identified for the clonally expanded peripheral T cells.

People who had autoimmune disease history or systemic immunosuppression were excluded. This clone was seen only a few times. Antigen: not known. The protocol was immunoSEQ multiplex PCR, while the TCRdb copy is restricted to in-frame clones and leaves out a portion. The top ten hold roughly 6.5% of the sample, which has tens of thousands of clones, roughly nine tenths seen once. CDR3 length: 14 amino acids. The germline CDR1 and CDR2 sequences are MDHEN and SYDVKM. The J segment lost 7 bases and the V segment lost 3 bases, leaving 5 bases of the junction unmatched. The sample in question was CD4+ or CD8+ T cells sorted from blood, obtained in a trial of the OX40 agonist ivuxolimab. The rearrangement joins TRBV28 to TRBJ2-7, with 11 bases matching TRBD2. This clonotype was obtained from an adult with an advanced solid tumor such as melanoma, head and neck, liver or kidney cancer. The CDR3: CASSFPGLADEQYF. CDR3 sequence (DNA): TGTGCCAGCAGTTTCCCGGGACTAGCGGATGAGCAGTACTTC.